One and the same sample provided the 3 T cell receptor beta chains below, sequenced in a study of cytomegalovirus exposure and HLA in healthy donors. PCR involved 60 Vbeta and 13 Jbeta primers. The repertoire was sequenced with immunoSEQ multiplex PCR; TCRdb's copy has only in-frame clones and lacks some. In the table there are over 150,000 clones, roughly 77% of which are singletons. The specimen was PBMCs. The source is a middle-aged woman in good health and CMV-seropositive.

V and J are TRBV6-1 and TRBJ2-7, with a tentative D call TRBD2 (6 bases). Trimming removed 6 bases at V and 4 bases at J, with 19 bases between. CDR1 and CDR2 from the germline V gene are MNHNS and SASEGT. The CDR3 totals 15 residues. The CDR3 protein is CASSVTPGVGYEQYF. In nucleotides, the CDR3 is TGTGCCAGCAGCGTTACCCCGGGGGTGGGGTACGAGCAGTACTTC.

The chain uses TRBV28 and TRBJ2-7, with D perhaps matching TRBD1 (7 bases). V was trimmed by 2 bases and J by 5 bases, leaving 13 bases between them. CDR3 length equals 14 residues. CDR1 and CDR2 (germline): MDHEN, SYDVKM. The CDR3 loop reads CASSLRGRGDEQYF. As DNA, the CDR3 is TGTGCCAGCAGTTTAAGGGGCAGGGGGGACGAGCAGTACTTC.

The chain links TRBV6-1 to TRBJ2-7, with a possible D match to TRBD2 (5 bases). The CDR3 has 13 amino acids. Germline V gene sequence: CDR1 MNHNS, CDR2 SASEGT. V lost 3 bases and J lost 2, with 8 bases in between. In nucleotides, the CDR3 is TGTGCCAGCAGTGACGACGGGGCCTACGAGCAGTACTTC. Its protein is CASSDDGAYEQYF.